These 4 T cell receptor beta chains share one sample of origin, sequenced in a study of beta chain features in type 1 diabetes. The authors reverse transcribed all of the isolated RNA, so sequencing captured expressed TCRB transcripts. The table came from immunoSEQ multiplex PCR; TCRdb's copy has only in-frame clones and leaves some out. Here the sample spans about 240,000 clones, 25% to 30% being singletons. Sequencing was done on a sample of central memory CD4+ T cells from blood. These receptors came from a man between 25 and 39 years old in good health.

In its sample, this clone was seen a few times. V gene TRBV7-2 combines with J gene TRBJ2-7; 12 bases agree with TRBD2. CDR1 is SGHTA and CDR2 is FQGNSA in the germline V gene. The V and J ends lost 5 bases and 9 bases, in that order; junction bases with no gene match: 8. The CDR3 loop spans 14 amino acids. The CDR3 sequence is CASSAGTSGSVQYF. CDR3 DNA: TGTGCCAGCAGCGCCGGGACTAGCGGGTCGGTGCAGTACTTC.

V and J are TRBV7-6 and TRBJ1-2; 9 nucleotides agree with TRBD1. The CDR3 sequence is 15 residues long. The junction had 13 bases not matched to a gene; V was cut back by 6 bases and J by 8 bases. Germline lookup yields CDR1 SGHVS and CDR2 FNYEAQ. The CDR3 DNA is TGTGCCAGCAGACCTAGTAAGGACAGGGGCGGCGGCTACACCTTC. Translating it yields CASRPSKDRGGGYTF.

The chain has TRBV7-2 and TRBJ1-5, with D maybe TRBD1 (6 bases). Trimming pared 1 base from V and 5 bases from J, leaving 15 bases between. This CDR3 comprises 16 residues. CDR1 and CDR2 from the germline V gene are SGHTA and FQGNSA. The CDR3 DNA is TGTGCCAGCAGCTTAGACAGGGCCCATGGGTATCAGCCCCAGCATTTT. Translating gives CASSLDRAHGYQPQHF.

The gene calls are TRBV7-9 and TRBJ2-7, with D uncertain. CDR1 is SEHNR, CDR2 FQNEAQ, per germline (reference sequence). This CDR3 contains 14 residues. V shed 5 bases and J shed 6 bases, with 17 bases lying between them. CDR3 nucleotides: TGTGCCAGCAGCCTTCCCGGAAGAGTGGGCGAGCAGTACTTC. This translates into CASSLPGRVGEQYF.